This entry lists 4 T cell receptor beta chains sequenced from one sample in a study of T cells expressing NK-cell markers. Each CDR3 protein gets one entry in TCRdb, which reprocessed the 5' RACE reads and gives no DNA. The table for this sample gives some 300,000 distinct CDR3 sequences. Sequenced material: blood T cells: a sorted CD56 or NKG2C T cell subset, CD4+ or CD8+ T cells, or bulk PBMC T cells (not recorded which). The receptors were sampled from a man younger than 35 in good health.

The chain couples TRBV11-3 to TRBJ1-3; TCRdb's assignment of TRBD1 cannot be checked, as there is no DNA. Germline CDR1 reads SGHNT; CDR2 reads YENEEA. The CDR3 contains 16 residues. This CDR3 is CASSSNGQSSGNTIYF.

The chain couples TRBV5-1 to TRBJ2-3; the D gene TCRdb calls, TRBD1, cannot be checked with no DNA. This CDR3 comprises 15 residues. The germline CDR1 and CDR2 sequences are SGHRS and YFSETQ. Here the CDR3 reads CASSLGTTSTDTQYF.

This chain uses TRBV5-6 with TRBJ2-1; TCRdb returns TRBD2, unconfirmable since there is no DNA. The germline gives CDR1 SGHDT, CDR2 YYEEEE. The length of the CDR3 is 14 residues. This chain's CDR3 is CASRGLGTNNEQFF.

V gene TRBV28 combines with J gene TRBJ1-1; the TRBD1 assignment by TCRdb is unverifiable without DNA. This CDR3 is built from 12 residues. Germline lookup yields CDR1 MDHEN and CDR2 SYDVKM. The CDR3 sequence: CASSLNRAEAFF.